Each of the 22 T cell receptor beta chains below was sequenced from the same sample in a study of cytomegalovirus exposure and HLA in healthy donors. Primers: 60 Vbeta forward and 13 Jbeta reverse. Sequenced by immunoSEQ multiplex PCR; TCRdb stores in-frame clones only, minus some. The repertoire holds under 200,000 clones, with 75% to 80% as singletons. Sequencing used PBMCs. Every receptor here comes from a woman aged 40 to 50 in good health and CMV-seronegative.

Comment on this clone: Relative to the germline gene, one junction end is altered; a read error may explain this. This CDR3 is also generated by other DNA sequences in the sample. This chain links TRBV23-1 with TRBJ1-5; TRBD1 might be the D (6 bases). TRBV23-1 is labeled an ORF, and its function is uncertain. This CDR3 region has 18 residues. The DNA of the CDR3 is TGTGCCAGCAGTCAATCATGGGGGCGGCCCGATTTAAAAATGGCCCAGCATTTT. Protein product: CASSQSWGRPDLKMAQHF.

The DNA for the CDR3 is TGTGCCAGCAGGGCAGACTGGACTGGGGCCAACGTCCTGACTTTC. The encoded protein is CASRADWTGANVLTF. V gene TRBV2 combines with J gene TRBJ2-6; unclear D gene. Trimming removed 6 bases at V and 2 bases at J, with 11 bases between. From germline, CDR1 is SNHLY and CDR2 FYNNEI. The CDR3 sequence is 15 residues long.

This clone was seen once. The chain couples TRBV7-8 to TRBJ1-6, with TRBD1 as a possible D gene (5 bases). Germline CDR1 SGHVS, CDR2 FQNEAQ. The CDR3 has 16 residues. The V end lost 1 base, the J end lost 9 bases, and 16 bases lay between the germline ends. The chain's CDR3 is CASSLEIQANSSPLHF. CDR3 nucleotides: TGTGCCAGCAGCTTAGAGATACAGGCCAATAGTTCACCCCTCCACTTT.

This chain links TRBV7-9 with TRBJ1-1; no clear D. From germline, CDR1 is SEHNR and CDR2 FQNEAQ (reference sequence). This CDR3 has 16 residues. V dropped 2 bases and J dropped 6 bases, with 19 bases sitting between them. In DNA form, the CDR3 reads TGTGCCAGCAGCTTATACAGCGGACGGACGACGGCTGAAGCTTTCTTT. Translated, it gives CASSLYSGRTTAEAFF.

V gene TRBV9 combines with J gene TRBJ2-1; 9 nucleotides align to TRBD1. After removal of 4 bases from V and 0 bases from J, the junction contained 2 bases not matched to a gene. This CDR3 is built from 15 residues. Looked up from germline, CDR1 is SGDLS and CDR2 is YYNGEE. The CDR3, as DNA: TGTGCCAGCAGCCTGGGACAGGGCTCCTACAATGAGCAGTTCTTC. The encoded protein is CASSLGQGSYNEQFF.

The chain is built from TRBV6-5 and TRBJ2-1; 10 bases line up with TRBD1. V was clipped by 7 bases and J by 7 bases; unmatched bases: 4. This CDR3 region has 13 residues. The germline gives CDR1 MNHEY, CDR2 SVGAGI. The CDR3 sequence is CASKGQGRNEQFF. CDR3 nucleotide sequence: TGTGCCAGCAAGGGACAGGGGAGGAATGAGCAGTTCTTC.

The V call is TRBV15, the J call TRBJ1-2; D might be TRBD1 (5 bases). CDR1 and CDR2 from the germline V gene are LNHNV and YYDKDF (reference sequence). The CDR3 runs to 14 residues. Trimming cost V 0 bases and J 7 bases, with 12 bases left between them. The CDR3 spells CATSRDRQGPGYTF. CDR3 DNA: TGTGCCACCAGCAGAGATAGGCAGGGCCCTGGCTACACCTTC.

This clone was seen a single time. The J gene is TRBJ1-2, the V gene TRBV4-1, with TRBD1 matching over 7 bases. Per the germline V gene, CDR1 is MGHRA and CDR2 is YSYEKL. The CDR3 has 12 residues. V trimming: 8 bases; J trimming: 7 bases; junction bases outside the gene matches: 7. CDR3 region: CASGDRVFGYTF. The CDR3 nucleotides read TGCGCCAGCGGGGACAGAGTTTTTGGCTACACCTTC.

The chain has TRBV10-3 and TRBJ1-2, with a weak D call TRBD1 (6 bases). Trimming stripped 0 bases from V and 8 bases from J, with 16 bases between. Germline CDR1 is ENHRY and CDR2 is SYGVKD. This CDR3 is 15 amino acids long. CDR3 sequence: CAISESFQGIRGYTF. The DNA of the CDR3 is TGTGCCATCAGTGAGTCTTTCCAGGGGATCAGGGGCTACACCTTC.

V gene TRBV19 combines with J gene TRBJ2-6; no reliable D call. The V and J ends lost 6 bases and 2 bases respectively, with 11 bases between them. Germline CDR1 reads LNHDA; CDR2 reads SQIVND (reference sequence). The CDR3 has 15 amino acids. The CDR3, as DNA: TGTGCCAGTAGGTACAGAGAAACTGGGGCCAACGTCCTGACTTTC. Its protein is CASRYRETGANVLTF.

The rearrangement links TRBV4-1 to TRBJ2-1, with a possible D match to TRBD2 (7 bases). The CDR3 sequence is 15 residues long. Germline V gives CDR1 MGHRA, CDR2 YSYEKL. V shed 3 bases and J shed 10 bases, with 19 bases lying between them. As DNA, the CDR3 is TGCGCCAGCAGCCACCTCCTGGGGGGGGCCGGCGAGCAGTTCTTC. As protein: CASSHLLGGAGEQFF.

The CDR3 region is CASRPDSSIEQYF. The CDR3 coding sequence is TGTGCCAGCAGACCGGACAGCTCAATCGAGCAGTACTTC. The chain combines TRBV2 with TRBJ2-7; D may be TRBD1 (6 bases). This CDR3 has 13 amino acids. From germline, CDR1 is SNHLY and CDR2 FYNNEI. V was shortened by 6 bases and J by 6 bases, with 15 bases between the two germline ends.

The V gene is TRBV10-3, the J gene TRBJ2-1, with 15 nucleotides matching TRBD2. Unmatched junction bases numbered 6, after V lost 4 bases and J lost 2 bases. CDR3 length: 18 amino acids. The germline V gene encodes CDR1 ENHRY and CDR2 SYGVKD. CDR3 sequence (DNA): TGTGCCATCAGTGCGGGACTAGCGGGGGGAGATGCCTACAATGAGCAGTTCTTC. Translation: CAISAGLAGGDAYNEQFF.

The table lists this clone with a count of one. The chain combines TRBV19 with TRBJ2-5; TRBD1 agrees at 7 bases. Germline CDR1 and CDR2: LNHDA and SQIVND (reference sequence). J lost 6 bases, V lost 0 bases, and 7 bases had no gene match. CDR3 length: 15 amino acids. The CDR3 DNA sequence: TGTGCCAGTAGTATAGAGGGCAGGGGGAGAAAGACCCAGTACTTC. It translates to CASSIEGRGRKTQYF.

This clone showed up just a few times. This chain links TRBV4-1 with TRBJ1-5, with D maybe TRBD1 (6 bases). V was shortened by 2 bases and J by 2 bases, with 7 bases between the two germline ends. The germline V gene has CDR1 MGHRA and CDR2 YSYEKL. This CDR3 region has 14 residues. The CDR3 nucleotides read TGCGCCAGCAGCCAATCAGGGGGCAATCAGCCCCAGCATTTT. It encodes CASSQSGGNQPQHF.

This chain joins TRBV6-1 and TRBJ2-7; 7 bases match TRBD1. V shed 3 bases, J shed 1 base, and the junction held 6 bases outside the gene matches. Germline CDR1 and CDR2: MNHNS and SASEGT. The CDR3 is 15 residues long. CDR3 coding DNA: TGTGCCAGCAGTGATGACAGGGTCAGGTCCTACGAGCAGTACTTC. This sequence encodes CASSDDRVRSYEQYF.

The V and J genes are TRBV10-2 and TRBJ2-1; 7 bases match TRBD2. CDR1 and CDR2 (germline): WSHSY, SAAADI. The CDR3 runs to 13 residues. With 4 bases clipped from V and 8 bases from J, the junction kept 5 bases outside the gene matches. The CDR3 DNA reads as TGCGCCAGCAGTGTTCGGGGGGAGGATGAGCAGTTCTTC. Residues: CASSVRGEDEQFF.

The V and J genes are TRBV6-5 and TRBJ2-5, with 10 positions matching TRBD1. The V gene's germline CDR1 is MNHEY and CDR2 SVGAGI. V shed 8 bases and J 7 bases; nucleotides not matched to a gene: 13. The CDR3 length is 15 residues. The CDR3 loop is CASHDRGRSLGTQYF. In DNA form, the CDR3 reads TGTGCCAGCCATGACAGGGGGCGCAGCCTTGGGACCCAGTACTTC.

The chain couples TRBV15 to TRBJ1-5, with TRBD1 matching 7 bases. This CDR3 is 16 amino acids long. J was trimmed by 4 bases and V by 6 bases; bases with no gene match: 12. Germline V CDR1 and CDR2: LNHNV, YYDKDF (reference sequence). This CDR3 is CATRTGDPQSNQPQHF. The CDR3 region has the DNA TGTGCCACCAGAACAGGGGACCCTCAGTCGAATCAGCCCCAGCATTTT.

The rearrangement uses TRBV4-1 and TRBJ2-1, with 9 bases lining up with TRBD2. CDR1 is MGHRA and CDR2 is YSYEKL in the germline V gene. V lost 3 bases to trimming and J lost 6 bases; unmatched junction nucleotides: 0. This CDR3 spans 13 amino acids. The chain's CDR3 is CASSQGLANEQFF. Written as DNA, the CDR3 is TGCGCCAGCAGCCAGGGACTAGCCAATGAGCAGTTCTTC.

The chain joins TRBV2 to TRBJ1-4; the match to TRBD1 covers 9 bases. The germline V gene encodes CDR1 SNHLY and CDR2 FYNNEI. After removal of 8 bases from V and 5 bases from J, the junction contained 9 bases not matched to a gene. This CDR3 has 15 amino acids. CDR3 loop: CASAKNGQGNEKLFF. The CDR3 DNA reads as TGTGCCAGCGCCAAGAACGGACAGGGGAATGAAAAACTGTTTTTT.

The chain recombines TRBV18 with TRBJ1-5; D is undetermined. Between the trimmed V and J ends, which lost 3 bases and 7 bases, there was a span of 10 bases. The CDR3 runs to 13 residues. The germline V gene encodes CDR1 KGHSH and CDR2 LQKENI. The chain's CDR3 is CASSPEGSQPQHF. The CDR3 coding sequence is TGTGCCAGCTCACCGGAGGGTAGCCAGCCCCAGCATTTT.